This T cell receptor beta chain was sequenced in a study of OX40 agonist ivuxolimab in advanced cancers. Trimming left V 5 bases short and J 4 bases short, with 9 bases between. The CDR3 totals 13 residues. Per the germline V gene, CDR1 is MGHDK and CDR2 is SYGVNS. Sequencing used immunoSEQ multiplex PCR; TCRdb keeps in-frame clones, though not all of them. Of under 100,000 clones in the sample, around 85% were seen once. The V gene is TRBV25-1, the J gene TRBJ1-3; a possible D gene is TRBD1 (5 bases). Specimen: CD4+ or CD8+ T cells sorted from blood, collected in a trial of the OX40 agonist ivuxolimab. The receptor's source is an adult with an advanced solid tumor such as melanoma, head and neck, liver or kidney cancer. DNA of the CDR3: TGTGCCAGCAGTTGGGACTTAGGAAACACCATATATTTT. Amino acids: CASSWDLGNTIYF.